One and the same sample provided the 24 T cell receptor beta chains below, sequenced in a study of T cell responses to AZD1222 COVID-19 vaccine. Measured with immunoSEQ multiplex PCR; TCRdb has only the in-frame clones, and not every one. The sample holds about 180,000 clones, approximately 91% seen once. Sequenced material: peripheral blood, taken on day 0 of AZD1222 vaccination. Receptors originate from an adult in good health.

The chain's CDR3 is CASNPTGLNTEAFF. In DNA form, the CDR3 reads TGTGCCAGCAATCCGACAGGGCTGAACACTGAAGCTTTCTTT. The chain joins TRBV6-5 to TRBJ1-1; 7 bases are a match to TRBD1. The CDR3 spans 14 residues. J was trimmed by 0 bases and V by 7 bases; bases with no gene match: 5. Germline V lookup: CDR1 MNHEY, CDR2 SVGAGI.

The CDR3 DNA reads as TGTGCCTGGAGCCCCGGGACAGGGGCGCAGAGCGGCTACACCTTC. It encodes CAWSPGTGAQSGYTF. The chain couples TRBV30 to TRBJ1-2; 10 bases agree with TRBD1. With 3 bases clipped from V and 8 bases from J, the junction kept 12 bases outside the gene matches. Germline V gene lookup returns CDR1 GTSNPN and CDR2 SVGIG (reference sequence). The CDR3 has 15 amino acids.

The chain joins TRBV19 to TRBJ1-2; D not certain. V was shortened by 6 bases and J by 6 bases, with 23 bases between the two germline ends. Germline V gene sequence: CDR1 LNHDA, CDR2 SQIVND (reference sequence). The CDR3 spans 16 residues. CDR3 DNA sequence: TGTGCCAGTAGCCGGCTCGGAGCGACCCTGTTGGATGGCTACACCTTC. Its translation is CASSRLGATLLDGYTF.

This rearrangement joins TRBV19 to TRBJ1-1; perhaps TRBD1 as D (5 bases). Germline loops: CDR1 LNHDA, CDR2 SQIVND (reference sequence). Trimming pared 1 base from V and 8 bases from J, leaving 14 bases between. The CDR3 is 14 amino acids. In nucleotides, the CDR3 is TGTGCCAGTAGTATAGGAGGGACGGGAGCCGAAGCTTTCTTT. This translates into CASSIGGTGAEAFF.

This clone has just a few counts. The gene calls are TRBV7-9 and TRBJ2-7; TRBD1 agrees at 7 bases. The germline V gene encodes CDR1 SEHNR and CDR2 FQNEAQ (reference sequence). Trimming cost V 5 bases and J 3 bases; bases outside gene matches: 10. CDR3 size: 15 residues. The CDR3 here is CASSEVSTGIYEQYF. The CDR3 coding sequence is TGTGCCAGCAGCGAAGTGTCGACAGGGATCTACGAGCAGTACTTC.

The rearrangement uses TRBV3-1 (or the pseudogene TRBV3-2) and TRBJ2-2; 8 nucleotides agree with TRBD2. The CDR3 is made up of 17 amino acids. The germline gives CDR1 LGHDT, CDR2 YNNKEL (reference sequence). The V segment lost 0 bases and the J segment 4 bases; nucleotides outside the gene matches: 7. CDR3: CASSQELALAVTGELFF. The CDR3 DNA sequence: TGTGCCAGCAGCCAAGAACTGGCACTAGCGGTCACCGGGGAGCTGTTTTTT.

This rearrangement joins TRBV7-8 to TRBJ2-7; TRBD2 matches at 10 bases. This CDR3 is built from 15 residues. V was clipped by 6 bases and J by 2 bases; unmatched bases: 7. The V gene's germline CDR1 is SGHVS and CDR2 FQNEAQ. In nucleotides, the CDR3 is TGTGCCAGCAGTCAAGCGGGAGGGAGAACCTACGAGCAGTACTTC. Translation: CASSQAGGRTYEQYF.

This clone has just one count. The V call is TRBV3-1 (or the pseudogene TRBV3-2), the J call TRBJ2-4; 8 bases fit TRBD2. Germline V gene sequence: CDR1 LGHDT, CDR2 YNNKEL (reference sequence). CDR3 length equals 13 residues. The J segment lost 8 bases and the V segment lost 4 bases, leaving 4 bases of the junction unmatched. CDR3 DNA sequence: TGTGCCAGCAGCCGGACTAGCAGGGACATTCAGTACTTC. Translation gives CASSRTSRDIQYF.

V gene TRBV5-1 combines with J gene TRBJ1-1, with D hard to call. The V end was cut by 1 base, the J end by 7 bases, with 14 bases between. The CDR3 runs to 14 residues. The germline gives CDR1 SGHRS, CDR2 YFSETQ. The CDR3 coding sequence is TGCGCCAGCAGCTTGAATATCGGGTACGGTGAAGCTTTCTTT. As protein: CASSLNIGYGEAFF.

The CDR3 reads CASWGTGTRASGANVLTF. As DNA, the CDR3 is TGTGCCAGTTGGGGAACCGGGACGCGAGCTTCTGGGGCCAACGTCCTGACTTTC. V gene TRBV5-5 combines with J gene TRBJ2-6; either TRBD1 or TRBD2 may fit D (5 bases each). V dropped 8 bases and J dropped 1 base, with 22 bases sitting between them. CDR1 is SGHKS and CDR2 is YYEKEE in the germline V gene (reference sequence). The CDR3 is 18 residues long.

This chain connects TRBV6-5 to TRBJ1-2; 9 bases match TRBD1. V trimming: 7 bases; J trimming: 8 bases; junction bases outside the gene matches: 14. The CDR3 totals 15 residues. The germline V gene has CDR1 MNHEY and CDR2 SVGAGI. CDR3 in amino acids: CASIPGQGGIGGYTF. As DNA, the CDR3 is TGTGCCAGCATCCCGGGACAGGGTGGGATCGGCGGCTACACCTTC.

V is TRBV4-3 and J is TRBJ2-1, with a weak D call TRBD2 (6 bases). The CDR3 runs to 14 residues. V dropped 0 bases and J dropped 10 bases, with 13 bases sitting between them. The germline V gene encodes CDR1 LGHNA and CDR2 YSLEER. The CDR3 protein is CASSQDFRLGEQFF. The CDR3 coding sequence is TGCGCCAGCAGCCAAGATTTCCGACTAGGAGAGCAGTTCTTC.

The J gene is TRBJ2-5, the V gene TRBV11-2, with TRBD2 identical over 13 bases. The V segment lost 1 base and the J segment 5 bases; nucleotides outside the gene matches: 7. This CDR3 is 17 amino acids long. Germline assignment: CDR1 SGHAT and CDR2 FQNNGV. The CDR3 sequence: CASSLGTSGRGLETQYF. CDR3 in DNA: TGTGCCAGCAGCTTAGGCACTAGCGGGAGGGGATTGGAGACCCAGTACTTC.

J is TRBJ2-2 and V is TRBV5-6; D is possibly TRBD1 (5 bases). CDR3 length: 17 amino acids. The V end lost 4 bases, the J end lost 7 bases, and 23 bases lay between the germline ends. CDR1 SGHDT and CDR2 YYEEEE come from the germline V gene. The chain's CDR3 is CASSTRTRGSDSGELFF. As DNA, the CDR3 is TGTGCCAGCAGCACCCGGACACGCGGCTCCGACAGCGGGGAGCTGTTTTTT.

The V call is TRBV6-4, the J call TRBJ2-3; 12 positions agree with TRBD2. There are 15 residues in the CDR3. V gave up 6 bases and J gave up 6 bases; unmatched junction bases: 7. Germline values: CDR1 MRHNA, CDR2 SNTAGT. The DNA for the CDR3 is TGTGCCAGCAGGAACCTAGCGGGGGGGCCCGATACGCAGTATTTT. It yields the protein CASRNLAGGPDTQYF.

The chain combines TRBV19 with TRBJ1-5, with TRBD1 identical over 8 bases. This CDR3 has 15 amino acids. Unmatched junction bases numbered 5, after V lost 5 bases and J lost 2 bases. Looked up from germline, CDR1 is LNHDA and CDR2 is SQIVND (reference sequence). The CDR3 DNA follows: TGTGCCAGTAGTGGCGGACAGGGAGGCAATCAGCCCCAGCATTTT. It is translated as CASSGGQGGNQPQHF.

The chain couples TRBV2 to TRBJ2-1; 10 nucleotides agree with TRBD2. The CDR3 has 14 amino acids. Germline V gives CDR1 SNHLY, CDR2 FYNNEI. The J segment lost 9 bases and the V segment lost 8 bases, leaving 10 bases of the junction unmatched. CDR3 residues: CASAPGLARGEQFF. CDR3 nucleotide sequence: TGTGCCAGCGCGCCGGGACTAGCGAGGGGTGAGCAGTTCTTC.

This chain connects TRBV4-1 to TRBJ1-2; TRBD1 is a possible D gene (6 bases). CDR1 is MGHRA, CDR2 YSYEKL, per germline. The CDR3 contains 13 residues. Deletions cut 1 base from V and 8 bases from J, with 11 bases between. DNA for the CDR3: TGCGCCAGCAGCCAAGGACAGGTCGCAGGCTACACCTTC. Translating it yields CASSQGQVAGYTF.

The rearrangement joins TRBV7-2 to TRBJ1-6; D is ambiguous. The CDR3 runs to 14 residues. V lost 7 bases and J 10 bases, leaving 17 bases between the germline ends. From germline, CDR1 is SGHTA and CDR2 FQGNSA. The CDR3 bases are TGTGCCAGCACCCTACCGGGCTCAGCGTCACCCCTCCACTTT. Protein sequence: CASTLPGSASPLHF. The full variable domain, rest sourced from reference TRBV7-2 and TRBJ1-6, is GAGVSQSPSNKVTEKGKDVELRCDPISGHTALYWYRQSLGQGLEFLIYFQGNSAPDKSGLPSDRFSAERTGGSVSTLTIQRTQQEDSAVYLCASTLPGSASPLHFGNGTRLTVT.

This clone has ten or more counts. The chain combines TRBV7-9 with TRBJ1-4, with D perhaps TRBD1 (5 bases). Germline V gene sequence: CDR1 SEHNR, CDR2 FQNEAQ (reference sequence). V lost 4 bases and J lost 5, with 14 bases in between. The CDR3 extends over 15 amino acids. For the CDR3, the DNA is TGTGCCAGCAGCTCAGGGAACAGTGGCAATGAAAAACTGTTTTTT. This gives the protein CASSSGNSGNEKLFF.

J is TRBJ1-4 and V is TRBV7-9; D remains unclear. The CDR3 length is 13 residues. The V and J ends lost 5 bases and 8 bases respectively, with 12 bases between them. Germline loops: CDR1 SEHNR, CDR2 FQNEAQ (reference sequence). The CDR3 protein is CASSAREGEKLFF. The CDR3 DNA follows: TGTGCCAGCAGCGCGCGGGAAGGGGAAAAACTGTTTTTT.

This clone was observed a single time. The CDR3 DNA sequence: TGTGCCAGCAGCCAAGGATACGGGACAGGGAACGAGCAGTACTTC. It encodes CASSQGYGTGNEQYF. The chain carries TRBV4-2 and TRBJ2-7; 9 bases map to TRBD1. The CDR3 has 15 amino acids. The germline V gene encodes CDR1 LGHNA and CDR2 YNFKEQ. Unmatched junction bases numbered 6, after V lost 1 base and J lost 5 bases.

The chain is built from TRBV2 and TRBJ1-1; unclear D gene. The CDR3 has 14 residues. The ends were cut back, 6 bases at V and 1 base at J, with 12 bases in the middle. CDR1 and CDR2 (germline): SNHLY, FYNNEI. CDR3 DNA: TGTGCCAGCAGGAGATGGAGGGAGAACACTGAAGCTTTCTTT. Its translation is CASRRWRENTEAFF.

The chain employs TRBV6-5 and TRBJ1-2, with 7 positions matching TRBD1. Per the germline V gene, CDR1 is MNHEY and CDR2 is SVGAGI. Trimming took 10 bases from V and 9 from J; bases not matched to a gene: 17. This CDR3 comprises 14 residues. CDR3 nucleotides: TGTGCCACCACCGGAGGGGGCGCGAAAAAGAGCTACACCTTC. It encodes CATTGGGAKKSYTF.